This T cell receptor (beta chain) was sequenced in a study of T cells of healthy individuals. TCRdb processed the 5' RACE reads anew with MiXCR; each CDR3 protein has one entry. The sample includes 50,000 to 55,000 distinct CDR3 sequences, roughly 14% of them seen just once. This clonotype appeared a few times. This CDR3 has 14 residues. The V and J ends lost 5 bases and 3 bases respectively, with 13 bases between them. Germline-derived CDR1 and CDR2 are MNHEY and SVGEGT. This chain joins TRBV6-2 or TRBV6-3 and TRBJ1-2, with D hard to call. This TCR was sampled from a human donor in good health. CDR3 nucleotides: TGTGCCAGCAGTAATTCCGGGAAGGACTATGGCTACACCTTC. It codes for CASSNSGKDYGYTF.